The rows below give T cell receptor beta chains drawn from one sample of a study of shared clonotypes between healthy human individuals. Measured with immunoSEQ multiplex PCR; TCRdb has only the in-frame clones, and not every one. The data contain some 2,500,000 clones, over 85% of them singletons. The sample taken for sequencing was naive CD4+ T cells from PBMCs. The receptors here all came from a man in his late teens or twenties in good health. Some clones in this sample may be carry-over from other donors' samples. Both conserved end residues are trimmed from each CDR3. The order of the fields is CDR3 protein, V gene, J gene.

ASSQGQMNEKLF,TRBV28,TRBJ1-4
ASSIGAGGPGEQY,TRBV19,TRBJ2-7
ASSLSVNRGTSGTDTQY,TRBV27,TRBJ2-3
ASSDPWGSASEAF,TRBV6-1,TRBJ1-1
ASSLSGDSGNTIY,TRBV5-1,TRBJ1-3
ASSSRDSNTEAF,TRBV7-2,TRBJ1-1
ASSGTWGSETQY,TRBV2,TRBJ2-5
ASSFRISNYGYT,TRBV6-5,TRBJ1-2
ASSPLGQGASGNTIY,TRBV18,TRBJ1-3
ASSRFIEQY,TRBV5-5,TRBJ2-7
ASSPHRDRAYGYT,TRBV27,TRBJ1-2
ASSQEDRGLYGYT,TRBV4-3,TRBJ1-2
ASSQRTSGSSYNEQF,TRBV4-3,TRBJ2-1
ASSVAGTENEKLF,TRBV28,TRBJ1-4
ASSRVAGGPDEQF,TRBV11-2,TRBJ2-1
ASSGDLADRPQH,TRBV2,TRBJ1-5
AWNKGSLRNTIY,TRBV30,TRBJ1-3
ASSLAGTGNQPQH,TRBV6-5,TRBJ1-5
ASSVEGTGQPQH,TRBV2,TRBJ1-5
ASSFHQPMNTEAF,TRBV6-5,TRBJ1-1
ASSQSSGANVLT,TRBV7-9,TRBJ2-6
SVPAGGRHEQY,TRBV29-1,TRBJ2-7
ASSLSQGANQPQH,TRBV11-2,TRBJ1-5
ASSLEPGRTGDTQY,TRBV7-9,TRBJ2-3
ASSLLAGKNTEAF,TRBV5-4,TRBJ1-1
ASTRQGTDTQY,TRBV6-1,TRBJ2-3
ASSDLTSDEQF,TRBV5-1,TRBJ2-1
ASSTDNTGELF,TRBV4-2,TRBJ2-2
ASSLNPSSIYNEQF,TRBV5-1,TRBJ2-1
ASSLGPYRNNYGYT,TRBV7-2,TRBJ1-2
ASSLRQGEKLF,TRBV5-6,TRBJ1-4
ASSLPGQREQY,TRBV28,TRBJ2-7
ASSLTRAETQY,TRBV7-3,TRBJ2-5
ASSTKGTSGYNEQF,TRBV19,TRBJ2-1
ASSSGNYGYT,TRBV6-5,TRBJ1-2
ASSGSLGNEQF,TRBV10-3,TRBJ2-1
ASSARTGANVLT,TRBV2,TRBJ2-6
ASSQTGIRSYEQY,TRBV6-1,TRBJ2-7
ASSSSGMYQETQY,TRBV19,TRBJ2-5
ASSEALGGHFQPQH,TRBV6-1,TRBJ1-5
ATRPAGGYKDTQY,TRBV6-5,TRBJ2-3
ASTEGLRGY,TRBV2,TRBJ2-4
ASSEWGGELF,TRBV2,TRBJ2-2
ARSLANYEQY,TRBV5-3,TRBJ2-7
ASSLDSGSYNEQF,TRBV5-1,TRBJ2-1
ASSFSGQPEQY,TRBV27,TRBJ2-7
ATSYQETQY,TRBV15,TRBJ2-5
ASSFPLSSSPGNQPQH,TRBV28,TRBJ1-5
ASVSSQAGKETQY,TRBV27,TRBJ2-5
ASSLQQGQLKAF,TRBV18,TRBJ1-1
ASSSGTGSYNEQF,TRBV18,TRBJ2-1
ASDVSTGELF,TRBV28,TRBJ2-2